The clone carrying this T cell receptor (beta chain) was seen only a few times. Its cognate antigen is unknown. Some clones are missing from TCRdb's copy, which holds only in-frame ones; the method was immunoSEQ multiplex PCR. This sample yields about 50,000 clones, of which around 80% are seen a single time; 3% to 4% belongs to the top ten. Trimming pared 4 bases from V and 1 base from J, leaving 11 bases between. The CDR3 is 14 amino acids. CDR1 is SGHNT and CDR2 is YYREEE in the germline V gene (reference sequence). This entry is derived from a study of early stage breast cancer tumors. Study-level background: About 70% of the 16 invasive tumors were ER+, PR+ and HER2-. Invasive lobular carcinomas made up about 30% of the 12 ER+/PR+/HER2- tumors.

Overall study findings and caveats: Chain pairing and CD4, CD8 or FOXP3 expression were not captured.

Sequenced material: blood. The V and J genes are TRBV5-4 and TRBJ1-1; no clear D gene. This receptor was taken from a person aged 35 to 50 with breast cancer. CDR3 sequence reads: CASSPSLGNTEAFF. The DNA for the CDR3 is TGTGCCAGCAGCCCGAGCTTGGGGAACACTGAAGCTTTCTTT.